This T cell receptor beta chain was sequenced for a study of CD8 T cells in Susac syndrome. CDR1 is SQVTM, CDR2 ANQGSEA, per germline. Trimming cost V 7 bases and J 1 base, with 22 bases left between them. The CDR3 runs to 16 residues. About 0.5 to 1 ug RNA was reverse transcribed with random hexamers. From the immunoSEQ multiplex PCR reads, TCRdb called clonotypes with MiXCR, one entry per CDR3 protein. The sample yields around 200,000 distinct CDR3 sequences, approximately 95% seen once. Purification of the CD8+ and CD4+ T cells relied on negative isolation, and TEMRA cells underwent FACS enrichment.

The clonotype comes from a human donor with multiple sclerosis. The sample was CD4+ T cells from PBMCs. V is TRBV29-1 and J is TRBJ2-5, with a possible D match to TRBD1 (6 bases). In DNA form, the CDR3 reads TGCAGCGCATCCCGCGGAACAGGGATACTCCAAGAGACCCAGTACTTC. This codes for CSASRGTGILQETQYF.